This T cell receptor beta chain was obtained from a study of Tregs in tolerant kidney transplant recipients. For the study at large: Sorting after B cell culture yielded CD25+CD127- and 4-1BB+CD40L- CD4+ cells.

In regard to this clone: Its antigen is unidentified.

V dropped 3 bases and J dropped 2 bases, with 8 bases sitting between them. CDR1 SGHVS and CDR2 FQNEAQ come from the germline V gene. The CDR3 loop spans 13 amino acids. Data came from immunoSEQ multiplex PCR; TCRdb stores just in-frame clones and leaves some out. This repertoire shows under 13,000 clones, about 93% found once; its top ten account for more than 4.5%. The chain employs TRBV7-8 and TRBJ2-7; D is perhaps TRBD1 or TRBD2 (5 bases each). The source material was Tregs from blood cultured with allogeneic cells, sampled before the transplant. The origin of this receptor is a human patient who received a combined kidney and bone marrow transplant. The CDR3 DNA reads as TGTGCCAGCAGCTTCCGGGGCACCTACGAGCAGTACTTC. Protein: CASSFRGTYEQYF.